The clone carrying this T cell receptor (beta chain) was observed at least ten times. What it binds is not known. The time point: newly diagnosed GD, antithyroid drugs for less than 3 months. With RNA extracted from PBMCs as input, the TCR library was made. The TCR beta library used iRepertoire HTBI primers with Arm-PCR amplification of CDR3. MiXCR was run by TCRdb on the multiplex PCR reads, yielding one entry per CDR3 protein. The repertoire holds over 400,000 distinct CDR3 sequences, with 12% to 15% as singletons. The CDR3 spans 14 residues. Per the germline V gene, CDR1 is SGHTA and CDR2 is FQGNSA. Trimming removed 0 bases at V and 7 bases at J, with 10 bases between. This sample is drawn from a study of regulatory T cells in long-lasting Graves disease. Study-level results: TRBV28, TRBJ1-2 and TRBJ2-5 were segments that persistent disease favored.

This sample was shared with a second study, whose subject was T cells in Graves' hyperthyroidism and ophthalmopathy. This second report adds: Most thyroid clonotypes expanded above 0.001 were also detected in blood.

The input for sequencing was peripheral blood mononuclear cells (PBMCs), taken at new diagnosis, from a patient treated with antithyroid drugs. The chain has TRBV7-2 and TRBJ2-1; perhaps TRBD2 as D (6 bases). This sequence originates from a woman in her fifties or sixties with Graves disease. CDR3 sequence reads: CASSLALASNEQFF. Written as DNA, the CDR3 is TGTGCCAGCAGCTTAGCTCTAGCGTCGAATGAGCAGTTCTTC.